These T cell receptor beta chains were read from a single sample in a study of blood T cell repertoires in COVID-19. Generated by immunoSEQ multiplex PCR, the TCRdb table keeps only in-frame clones and is missing some. Among approximately 220,000 clones listed, less than 85% were seen once. Sequenced input: PBMCs or T cells enriched from blood (not recorded which). These TCRs come from a man aged 35-49 years who had recovered from COVID-19. CDR3s include the opening cysteine and the closing phenylalanine or tryptophan. D genes are given only for firm matches.

d_gene,v_gene,j_gene,CDR3aa
NA,TRBV5-1,TRBJ2-5,CASSPGQTWYQETQYF
NA,TRBV7-3,TRBJ2-3,CASSLNAAIGLSSTDTQYF
NA,TRBV28,TRBJ1-6,CASSPPGDNSPLHF
NA,TRBV24-1,TRBJ2-6,CATSLSYSGANVLTF
NA,TRBV24-1,TRBJ1-2,CATSDPSGSDAGYTF
TRBD2,TRBV7-2,TRBJ2-7,CASSLTGGYEQYF
NA,TRBV7-2,TRBJ2-5,CASSLESGLGETQYF
NA,TRBV3-1/TRBV3-2,TRBJ2-7,CASSQVTGYEQYF
TRBD2,TRBV27,TRBJ2-1,CASSHGTSGGDEQFF
TRBD2,TRBV6-2/TRBV6-3,TRBJ2-4,CASSYVGTGRQDF
TRBD1,TRBV18,TRBJ1-2,CASSRTGNNYGYTF
TRBD1,TRBV7-6,TRBJ1-2,CASSSSSGTGYGYTF
NA,TRBV4-3,TRBJ1-1,CASSQGWGVNTEAFF
NA,TRBV2,TRBJ2-1,CASSRNEQFF
NA,TRBV2,TRBJ1-2,CASSVTGEYGYTF
NA,TRBV11-3,TRBJ2-7,CASSLVGAPSSSYEQYF
TRBD2,TRBV11-3,TRBJ2-7,CASSLPTSGSFPGYEQYF
TRBD1,TRBV19,TRBJ2-5,CASSMGRGETQYF
TRBD2,TRBV6-5,TRBJ2-7,CASSGLGLTTYEQYF
NA,TRBV19,TRBJ1-2,CASTPNSPGGYTF
TRBD1,TRBV12-3/TRBV12-4,TRBJ2-5,CASGQEETQYF
TRBD1,TRBV19,TRBJ1-1,CASSMAPTGSDTEAFF
TRBD2,TRBV19,TRBJ2-1,CASTTGLAGWVEQFF
TRBD1,TRBV4-3,TRBJ2-1,CASSQAGTGMLF
NA,TRBV7-2,TRBJ2-4,CASSLLGGNIQYF
NA,TRBV21-1,TRBJ2-1,CASSKRLARGYNEQFF
TRBD1,TRBV5-1,TRBJ1-6,CASRPRTGGFSPLHF
TRBD2,TRBV5-8,TRBJ2-1,CASSSTRLGLAGINEQFF
NA,TRBV12-3/TRBV12-4,TRBJ1-2,CASSLSERYGYTF
NA,TRBV27,TRBJ2-2,CASSWVRGTGELFF
TRBD2,TRBV28,TRBJ2-1,CASSPPGLAGSYNEQFF
TRBD1,TRBV14,TRBJ1-1,CASSVPGQGMNTEAFF
TRBD1,TRBV27,TRBJ2-7,CASSLTGTGREQYF
NA,TRBV30,TRBJ2-6,CAWSGRGQPFSGANVLTF
TRBD2,TRBV3-1/TRBV3-2,TRBJ2-5,CASSQGTSGIKTQYF
NA,TRBV30,TRBJ1-3,CAWSRYQESPGNTIYF
TRBD1,TRBV6-5,TRBJ1-1,CASSTRGQTEAFF
TRBD2,TRBV3-1/TRBV3-2,TRBJ2-2,CASSRLAGVAGELFF
NA,TRBV6-2/TRBV6-3,TRBJ2-7,CASSYSITKSYEQYF
TRBD1,TRBV19,TRBJ2-6,CASRDRGYSGANVLTF
NA,TRBV18,TRBJ2-1,CASSPQPRVDNEQFF
TRBD2,TRBV19,TRBJ2-1,CASSITGTSAREQFF
TRBD1,TRBV5-4,TRBJ2-1,CATLLGGTGVNNEQFF
NA,TRBV6-5,TRBJ1-4,CASRGWDPGGEKLFF
TRBD1,TRBV25-1,TRBJ2-2,CASRGTGVTGELFF
NA,TRBV10-3,TRBJ2-5,CAISGGLPETQYF
NA,TRBV6-2/TRBV6-3,TRBJ2-7,CASSFTGVYEQYF
TRBD2,TRBV27,TRBJ2-7,CATGGTYEQYF